This TCR beta chain comes out of a study of blood T cell repertoires in COVID-19. Study in general: Acute-phase and convalescent COVID-19 samples originated in the United States, Italy and Spain.

Germline V gene sequence: CDR1 LNHDA, CDR2 SQIVND (reference sequence). V lost 6 bases, J lost 3 bases, and 9 bases lay in between. CDR3 size: 14 residues. In the original processing: Quantification of nucleated cells was approximated via reference gene primer amplification. The data were produced by immunoSEQ multiplex PCR, yet TCRdb's version contains in-frame clones alone and is incomplete. V and J calls and clone size are those listed in that table; D and trimming were worked out from the DNA. Altogether about 50,000 clones are present, 86% being singletons, with the ten largest covering about 4%.

The V call is TRBV19, the J call TRBJ1-6, with a tentative D call TRBD1 (5 bases). This TCR was sampled from a man at least 80 years old with active COVID-19. The sequenced sample was peripheral blood. The DNA for the CDR3 is TGTGCCAGTAGCCGACAGCACTATAATTCACCCCTCCACTTT. As protein: CASSRQHYNSPLHF.